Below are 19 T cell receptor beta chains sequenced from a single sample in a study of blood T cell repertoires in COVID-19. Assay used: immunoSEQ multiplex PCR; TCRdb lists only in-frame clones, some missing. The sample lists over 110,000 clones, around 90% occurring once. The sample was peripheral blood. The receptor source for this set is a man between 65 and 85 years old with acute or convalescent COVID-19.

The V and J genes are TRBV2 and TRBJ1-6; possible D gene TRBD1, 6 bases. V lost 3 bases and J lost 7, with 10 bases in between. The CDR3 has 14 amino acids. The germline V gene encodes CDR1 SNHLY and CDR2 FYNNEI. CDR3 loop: CASSDRGWNSPLHF. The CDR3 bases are TGTGCCAGCAGTGACAGGGGTTGGAATTCACCCCTCCACTTT.

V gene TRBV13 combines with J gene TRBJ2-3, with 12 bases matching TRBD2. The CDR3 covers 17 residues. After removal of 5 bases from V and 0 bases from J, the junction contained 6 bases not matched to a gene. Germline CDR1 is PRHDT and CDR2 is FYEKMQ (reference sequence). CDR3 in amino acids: CASSVRLAGVSTDTQYF. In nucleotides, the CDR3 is TGTGCCAGCAGCGTACGACTAGCGGGAGTAAGCACAGATACGCAGTATTTT.

The CDR3 region is CAWSSTVLPPGEQYF. The DNA for the CDR3 is TGTGCCTGGTCATCTACGGTCCTACCCCCGGGGGAGCAGTACTTC. The J gene is TRBJ2-7, the V gene TRBV30; tentatively, D is TRBD2 (5 bases). V was pared by 5 bases and J by 7 bases, with 24 bases between. Germline-derived CDR1 and CDR2 are GTSNPN and SVGIG (reference sequence). The CDR3 consists of 15 residues.

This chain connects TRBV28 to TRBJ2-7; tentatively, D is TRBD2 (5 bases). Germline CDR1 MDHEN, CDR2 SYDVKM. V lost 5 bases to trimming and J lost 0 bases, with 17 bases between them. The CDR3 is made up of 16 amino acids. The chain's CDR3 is CASSPYGKGSSYEQYF. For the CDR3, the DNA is TGTGCCAGCAGTCCCTATGGGAAAGGGAGCTCCTACGAGCAGTACTTC.

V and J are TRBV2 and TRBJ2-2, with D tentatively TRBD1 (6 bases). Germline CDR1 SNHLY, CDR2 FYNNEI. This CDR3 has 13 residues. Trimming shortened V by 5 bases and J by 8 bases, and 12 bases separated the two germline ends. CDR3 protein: CASSKLTGGELFF. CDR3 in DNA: TGTGCCAGCAGTAAATTGACAGGAGGGGAGCTGTTTTTT.

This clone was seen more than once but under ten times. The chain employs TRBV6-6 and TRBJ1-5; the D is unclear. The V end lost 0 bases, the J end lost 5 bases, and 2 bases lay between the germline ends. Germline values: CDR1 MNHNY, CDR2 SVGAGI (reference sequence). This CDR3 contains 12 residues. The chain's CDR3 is CASSYSDQPQHF. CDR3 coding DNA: TGTGCCAGCAGTTACTCCGATCAGCCCCAGCATTTT.

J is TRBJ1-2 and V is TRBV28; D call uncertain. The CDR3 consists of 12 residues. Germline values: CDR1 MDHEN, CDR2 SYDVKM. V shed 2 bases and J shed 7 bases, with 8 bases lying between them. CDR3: CASSLVRRGYTF. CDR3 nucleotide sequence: TGTGCCAGCAGTTTAGTCAGGCGTGGCTACACCTTC.

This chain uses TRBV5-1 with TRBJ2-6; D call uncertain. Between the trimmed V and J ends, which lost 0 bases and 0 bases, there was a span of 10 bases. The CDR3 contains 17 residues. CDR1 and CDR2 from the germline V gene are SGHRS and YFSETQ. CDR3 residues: CASSLDQVNSGANVLTF. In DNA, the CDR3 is TGCGCCAGCAGCTTGGACCAGGTGAACTCTGGGGCCAACGTCCTGACTTTC.

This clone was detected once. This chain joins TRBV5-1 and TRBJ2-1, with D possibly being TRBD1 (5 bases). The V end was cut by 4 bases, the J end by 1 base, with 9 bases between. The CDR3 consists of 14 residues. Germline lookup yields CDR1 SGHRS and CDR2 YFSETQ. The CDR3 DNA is TGCGCCAGCAGCATCGACAGTTCCTACAATGAGCAGTTCTTC. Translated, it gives CASSIDSSYNEQFF. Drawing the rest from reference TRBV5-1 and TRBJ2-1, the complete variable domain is KAGVTQTPRYLIKTRGQQVTLSCSPISGHRSVSWYQQTPGQGLQFLFEYFSETQRNKGNFPGRFSGRQFSNSRSEMNVSTLELGDSALYLCASSIDSSYNEQFFGPGTRLTVL.

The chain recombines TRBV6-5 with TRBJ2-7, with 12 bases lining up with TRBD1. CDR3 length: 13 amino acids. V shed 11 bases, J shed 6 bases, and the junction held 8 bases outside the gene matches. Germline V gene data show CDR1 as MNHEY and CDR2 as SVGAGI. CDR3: CAAGDRGRFEQYF. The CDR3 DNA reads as TGTGCCGCTGGGGACAGGGGGCGCTTCGAGCAGTACTTC.

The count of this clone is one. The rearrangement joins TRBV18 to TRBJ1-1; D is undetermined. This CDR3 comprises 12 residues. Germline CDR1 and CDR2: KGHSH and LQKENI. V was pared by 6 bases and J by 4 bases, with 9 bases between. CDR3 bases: TGTGCCAGCTCTCGGGTTGGCACTGAAGCTTTCTTT. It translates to CASSRVGTEAFF.

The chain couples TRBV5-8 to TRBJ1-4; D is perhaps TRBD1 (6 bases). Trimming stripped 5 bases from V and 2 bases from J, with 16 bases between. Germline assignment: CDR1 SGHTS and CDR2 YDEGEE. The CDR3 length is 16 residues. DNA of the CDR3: TGTGCCAGCAGTTCGTTGGGGGCTGCGACTAATGAAAAACTGTTTTTT. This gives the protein CASSSLGAATNEKLFF.

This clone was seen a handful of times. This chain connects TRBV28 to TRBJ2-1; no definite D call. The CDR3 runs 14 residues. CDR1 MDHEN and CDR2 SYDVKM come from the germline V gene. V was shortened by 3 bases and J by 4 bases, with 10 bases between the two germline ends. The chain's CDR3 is CASSFSPGYNEQFF. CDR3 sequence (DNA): TGTGCCAGCAGTTTTTCGCCCGGTTACAATGAGCAGTTCTTC.

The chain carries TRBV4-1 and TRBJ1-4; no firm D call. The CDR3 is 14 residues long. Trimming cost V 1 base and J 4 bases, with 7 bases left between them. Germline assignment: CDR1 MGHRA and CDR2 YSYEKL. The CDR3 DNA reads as TGCGCCAGCAGCCAAGGACTTATTAATGAAAAACTGTTTTTT. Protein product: CASSQGLINEKLFF.

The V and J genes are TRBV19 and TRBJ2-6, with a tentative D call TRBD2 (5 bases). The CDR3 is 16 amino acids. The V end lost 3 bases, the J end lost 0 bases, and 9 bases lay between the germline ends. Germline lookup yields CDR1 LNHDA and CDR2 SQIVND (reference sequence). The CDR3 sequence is CASSIQRSSGANVLTF. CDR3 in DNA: TGTGCCAGTAGTATTCAGCGGAGCTCTGGGGCCAACGTCCTGACTTTC.

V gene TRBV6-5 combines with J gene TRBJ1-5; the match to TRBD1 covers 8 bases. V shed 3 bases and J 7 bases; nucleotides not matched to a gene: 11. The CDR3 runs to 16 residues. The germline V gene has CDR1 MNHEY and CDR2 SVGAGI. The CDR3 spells CASSYGTGPRSQPQHF. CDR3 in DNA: TGTGCCAGCAGTTATGGGACAGGCCCTAGGAGCCAGCCCCAGCATTTT.

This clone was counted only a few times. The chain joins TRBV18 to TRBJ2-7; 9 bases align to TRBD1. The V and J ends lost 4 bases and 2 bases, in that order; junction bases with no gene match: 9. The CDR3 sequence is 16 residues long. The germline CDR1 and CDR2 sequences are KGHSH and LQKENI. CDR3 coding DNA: TGTGCCAGCTCACGAGCCCCCGGGACAGGGACCTACGAGCAGTACTTC. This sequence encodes CASSRAPGTGTYEQYF.

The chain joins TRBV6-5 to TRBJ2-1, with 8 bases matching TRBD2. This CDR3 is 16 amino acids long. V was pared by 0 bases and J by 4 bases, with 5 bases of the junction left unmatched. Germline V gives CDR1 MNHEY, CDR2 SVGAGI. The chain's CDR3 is CASSYSGSGEYNEQFF. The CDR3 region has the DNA TGTGCCAGCAGTTACTCGGGTAGCGGGGAGTACAATGAGCAGTTCTTC.

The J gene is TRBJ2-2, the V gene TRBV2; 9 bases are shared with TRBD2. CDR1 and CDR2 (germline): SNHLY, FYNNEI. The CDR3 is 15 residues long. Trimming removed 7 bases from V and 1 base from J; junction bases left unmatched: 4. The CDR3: CASKELAGNTGELFF. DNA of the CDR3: TGTGCCAGCAAAGAACTAGCGGGGAACACCGGGGAGCTGTTTTTT.